This T cell receptor beta chain derives from a study of beta chain features in type 1 diabetes. Study-level background: Examination spanned roughly 110 million sorted cells from all samples.

On this clone itself: Its antigen is unknown.

The study's findings and limits: Equally in patients and controls, PCR might preferentially amplify shorter templates. An over-representation of cells with high TCR expression could result from cDNA sequencing. Shorter TCRB CDR3s, moderately but significantly so, marked every one of the four CD4+ subsets in Type 1 diabetes patients.

CDR1 is GTSNPN, CDR2 SVGIG, per germline (reference sequence). V dropped 5 bases and J dropped 5; count of bases not matched to a gene: 7. CDR3 size: 13 residues. Isolated RNA was reverse transcribed in full, so expressed TCRB transcripts were sequenced. Produced via immunoSEQ multiplex PCR; TCRdb's table is partial and in-frame only. The sample lists 150,000 to 200,000 clones, roughly 65% occurring once. Cell sorting via CD45RO/CCR7/CD25/CD127/CD95/CD27 was performed to obtain CD4+ naive, central memory, regulatory and stem cell-like memory cells. The source material was naive CD4+ T cells from blood. The V and J genes are TRBV30 and TRBJ2-7; 9 bases are a match to TRBD1. This TCR came from a man aged 25-45 years with type 1 diabetes. CDR3 sequence: CAWSGQGIDEQYF. The CDR3 DNA sequence: TGTGCCTGGTCGGGACAGGGAATTGACGAGCAGTACTTC.